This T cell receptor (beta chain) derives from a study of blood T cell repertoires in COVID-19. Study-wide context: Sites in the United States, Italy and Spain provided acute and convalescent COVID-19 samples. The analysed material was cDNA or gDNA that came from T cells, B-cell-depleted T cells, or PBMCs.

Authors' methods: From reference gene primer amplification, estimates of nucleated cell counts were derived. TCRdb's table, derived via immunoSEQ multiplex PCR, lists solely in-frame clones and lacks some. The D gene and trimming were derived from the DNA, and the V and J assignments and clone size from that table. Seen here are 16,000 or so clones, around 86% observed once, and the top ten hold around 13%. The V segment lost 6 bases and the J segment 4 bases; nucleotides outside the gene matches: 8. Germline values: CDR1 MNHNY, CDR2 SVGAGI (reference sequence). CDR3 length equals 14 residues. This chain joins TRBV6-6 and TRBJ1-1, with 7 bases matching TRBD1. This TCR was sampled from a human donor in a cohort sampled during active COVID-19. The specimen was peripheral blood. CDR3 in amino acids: CASSHDRVGTEAFF. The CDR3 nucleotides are TGTGCCAGCAGCCACGACAGGGTAGGCACTGAAGCTTTCTTT.